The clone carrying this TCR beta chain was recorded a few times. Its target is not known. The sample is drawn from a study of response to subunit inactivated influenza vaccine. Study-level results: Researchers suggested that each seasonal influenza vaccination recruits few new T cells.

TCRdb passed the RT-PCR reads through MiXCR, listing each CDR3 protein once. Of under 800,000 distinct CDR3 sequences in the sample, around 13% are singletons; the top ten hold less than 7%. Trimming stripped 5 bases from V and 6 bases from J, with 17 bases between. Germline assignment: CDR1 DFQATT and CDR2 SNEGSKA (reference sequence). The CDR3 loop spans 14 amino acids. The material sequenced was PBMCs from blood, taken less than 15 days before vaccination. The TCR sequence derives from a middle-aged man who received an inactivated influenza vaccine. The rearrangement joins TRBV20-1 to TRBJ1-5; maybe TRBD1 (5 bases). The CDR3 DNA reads TGCAGTGCTGTAACCGGGACGCGGGGTCAGCCCCAGCATTTT. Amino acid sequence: CSAVTGTRGQPQHF.